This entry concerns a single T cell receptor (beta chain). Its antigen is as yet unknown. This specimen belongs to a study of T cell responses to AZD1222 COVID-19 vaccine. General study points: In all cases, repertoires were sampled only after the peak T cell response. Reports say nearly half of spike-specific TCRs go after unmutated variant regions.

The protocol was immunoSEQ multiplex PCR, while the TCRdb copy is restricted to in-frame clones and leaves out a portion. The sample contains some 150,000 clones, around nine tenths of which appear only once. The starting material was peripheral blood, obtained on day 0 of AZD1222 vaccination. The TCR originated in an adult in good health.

The chain's CDR3 is CASSQVSQGSGNTIYF. The CDR3 nucleotides read TGCGCCAGCAGCCAAGTGAGCCAGGGGAGTGGAAACACCATATATTTT. The chain links TRBV4-3 to TRBJ1-3; D may be TRBD1 (6 bases). The germline V gene encodes CDR1 LGHNA and CDR2 YSLEER. V lost 1 base, J lost 3 bases, and 13 bases lay in between. This CDR3 region has 16 residues.